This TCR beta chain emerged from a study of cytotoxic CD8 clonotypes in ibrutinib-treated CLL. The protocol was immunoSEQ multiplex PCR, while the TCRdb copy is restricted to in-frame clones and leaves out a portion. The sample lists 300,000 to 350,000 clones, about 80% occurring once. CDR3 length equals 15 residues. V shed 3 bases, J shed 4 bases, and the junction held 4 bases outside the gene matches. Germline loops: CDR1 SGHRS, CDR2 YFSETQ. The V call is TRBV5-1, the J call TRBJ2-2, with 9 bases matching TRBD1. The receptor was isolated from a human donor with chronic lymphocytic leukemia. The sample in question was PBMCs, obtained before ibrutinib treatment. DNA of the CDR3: TGCGCCAGCAGCTCGGGACAGGGAGGCACCGGGGAGCTGTTTTTT. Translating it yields CASSSGQGGTGELFF.